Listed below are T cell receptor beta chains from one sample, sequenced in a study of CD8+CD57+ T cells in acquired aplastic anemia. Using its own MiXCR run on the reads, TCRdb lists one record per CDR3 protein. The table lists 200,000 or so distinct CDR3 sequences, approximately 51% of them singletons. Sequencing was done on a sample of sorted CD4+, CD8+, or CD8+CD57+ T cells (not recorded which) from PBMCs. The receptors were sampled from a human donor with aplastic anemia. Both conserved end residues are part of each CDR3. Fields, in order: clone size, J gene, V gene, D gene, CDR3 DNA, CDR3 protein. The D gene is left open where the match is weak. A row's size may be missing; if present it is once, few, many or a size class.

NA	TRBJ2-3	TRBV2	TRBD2	TGTGCCAGCACCCGACTAGCGGGGGTGGGGACAGATACGCAGTATTTT	CASTRLAGVGTDTQYF
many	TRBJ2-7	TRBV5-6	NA	TGTGCCAGCAGCTTAGCCGACAGTACCTACGAGCAGTACTTC	CASSLADSTYEQYF
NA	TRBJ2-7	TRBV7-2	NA	TGTGCCAGCAGCTTAGTGGCCGAGTACGAGCAGTACTTC	CASSLVAEYEQYF
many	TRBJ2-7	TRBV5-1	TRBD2	TGCGCCAGCTCCGGGACTAGCGGGGGAAAATACTACTTC	CASSGTSGGKYYF
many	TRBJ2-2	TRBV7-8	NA	TGTGCCAGCAGCTACCAAACAGGACCCCAGAACACCGGGGAGCTGTTTTTT	CASSYQTGPQNTGELFF
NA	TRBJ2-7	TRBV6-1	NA	TGTGCCAGCAGCGTAGCAGGTCGTACGGAGCAGTACTTC	CASSVAGRTEQYF
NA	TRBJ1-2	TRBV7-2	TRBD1	TGTGCCAGCAGCCGTGGACAGGGCTATGGCTACACCTTC	CASSRGQGYGYTF
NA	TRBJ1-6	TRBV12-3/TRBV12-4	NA	TGTGCCAGCAGTTTAATTTCTGGGAACAATAATTCACCCCTCCACTTT	CASSLISGNNNSPLHF
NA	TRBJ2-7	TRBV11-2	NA	TGTGCCAGCAGCTTAGGGTCAGTGCCGTGGGAGCAGTACTTC	CASSLGSVPWEQYF
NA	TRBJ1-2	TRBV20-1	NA	TGCAGTGCTAGGGTCCGGGGAAGGGACTACACCTTC	CSARVRGRDYTF
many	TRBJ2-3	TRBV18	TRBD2	TGTGCCAGCTCACCAACGACTAGCGGGGATACGCAGTATTTT	CASSPTTSGDTQYF
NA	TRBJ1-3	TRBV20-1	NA	TGCAGTGCTTGGCCCGTCCAGGGCTCTGGAAACACCATATATTTT	CSAWPVQGSGNTIYF
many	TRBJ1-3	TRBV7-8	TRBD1	TGTGCCAGCAGATCAACAGGGGCTGGAAACACCATATATTTT	CASRSTGAGNTIYF
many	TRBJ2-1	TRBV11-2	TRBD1	TGTGCCAGCAGCGCCGGGACAGGGTACTACAATGAGCAGTTCTTC	CASSAGTGYYNEQFF
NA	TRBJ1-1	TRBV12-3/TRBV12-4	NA	TGTGCCAGCAGTTTTCGATCCCAGAACACTGAAGCTTTCTTT	CASSFRSQNTEAFF
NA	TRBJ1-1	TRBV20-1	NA	TGCAGTGCTACCTGGGGGACTGAAGCTTTCTTT	CSATWGTEAFF
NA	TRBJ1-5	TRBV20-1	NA	TGCAGTGCTACGGGACATAAAAGTAATCGGCCCCAGCATTTT	CSATGHKSNRPQHF
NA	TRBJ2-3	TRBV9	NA	TGCGCCAGCAGGGACACCAAGATCACAGATACGCAGTATTTT	CASRDTKITDTQYF
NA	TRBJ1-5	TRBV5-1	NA	TGCGCCAGCAGCTTGGGACTACAGGGTTGGAATAATTCACCCCAGCATTTT	CASSLGLQGWNNSPQHF
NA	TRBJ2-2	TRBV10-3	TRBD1	TGTGCCATCAGTAGCGGTGACAGGGGGCCCACCGGGGAGCTGTTTTTT	CAISSGDRGPTGELFF
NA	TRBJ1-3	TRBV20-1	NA	TGCAGTGCTAGGGGGACACCGAACACCATATATTTT	CSARGTPNTIYF
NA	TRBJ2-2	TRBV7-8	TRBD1	TGTGCCAGCAGTCCCGGGACAGAGTATACCGGGGAGCTGTTTTTT	CASSPGTEYTGELFF
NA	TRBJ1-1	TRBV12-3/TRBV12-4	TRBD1	TGTGCCAGCAGTGACCCGGGACAGGGGGCCTTGGAAGCTTTCTTT	CASSDPGQGALEAFF
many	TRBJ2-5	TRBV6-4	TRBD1	TGTGCCAGCTCACCTGGGGGACAGGGCGGAGAGACCCAGTACTTC	CASSPGGQGGETQYF
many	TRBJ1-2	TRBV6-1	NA	TGTGCCAGCAGGGAGGGGGGTAACTATGGCTACACCTTC	CASREGGNYGYTF
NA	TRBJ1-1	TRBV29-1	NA	TGCAGCTTGGAGGTTGGGGAGAACACTGAAGCTTTCTTT	CSLEVGENTEAFF
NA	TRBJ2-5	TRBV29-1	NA	TGCAGCGTTGGCCTTCTGACAGGACCGCAAGAGACCCAGTACTTC	CSVGLLTGPQETQYF
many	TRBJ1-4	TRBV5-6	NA	TGTGCCAGCAGCTCCCATGGGACAACTAATGAAAAACTGTTTTTT	CASSSHGTTNEKLFF
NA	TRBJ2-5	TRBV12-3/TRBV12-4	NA	TGTGCCAGCAGTTTCCAACTAGCTTCGACCCAGTACTTC	CASSFQLASTQYF
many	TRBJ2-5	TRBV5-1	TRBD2	TGCGCCAGCAGCCTGGACGGGGTGGGAGGGGAGACCCAGTACTTC	CASSLDGVGGETQYF
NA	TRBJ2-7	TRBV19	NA	TGTGCCAGCAGTCCGGGGGGAGGGGGGAAGCACGAGCAGTACTTC	CASSPGGGGKHEQYF
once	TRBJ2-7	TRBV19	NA	TGTGCCAGTAGTCAGGGGACGTCTTGGGAAGCATCCTACGAGCAGTACTTC	CASSQGTSWEASYEQYF
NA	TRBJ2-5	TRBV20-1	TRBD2	TGCAGTGCTAGAGTAGCCCTAGCGGGGGGAGAGACCCAGTACTTC	CSARVALAGGETQYF
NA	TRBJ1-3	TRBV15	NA	TGTGCCACCAGCACCCCGACTGGAAACACCATATATTTT	CATSTPTGNTIYF
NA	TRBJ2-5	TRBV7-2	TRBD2	TGTGCCAGCAGCTTGAGACTAGCGGAAGAGACCCAGTACTTC	CASSLRLAEETQYF
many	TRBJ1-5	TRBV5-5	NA	TGTGCCAGCAGCTCTGGATTCGCGGGGGCGCTAGGTCAGCCCCAGCATTTT	CASSSGFAGALGQPQHF
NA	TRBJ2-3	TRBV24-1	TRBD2	TGTGCCACTAGCGGGGGCTCATTAGATACGCAGTATTTT	CATSGGSLDTQYF
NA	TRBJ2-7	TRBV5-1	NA	TGCGCCAGCAGCTTATTGGTCGCCTACGAGCAGTACTTC	CASSLLVAYEQYF
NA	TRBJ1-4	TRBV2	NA	TGTGCCAGCAGTGAAGCGCTCGGACAGATTGAAAAACTGTTTTTT	CASSEALGQIEKLFF
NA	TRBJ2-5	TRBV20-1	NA	TGCGGTGCCAGGGTCTTACAAGAGACCCAGTACTTC	CGARVLQETQYF
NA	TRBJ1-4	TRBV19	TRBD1	TGTGCCAGTAACATAGGGGGCCTAACATCAAAACTGTTTTTT	CASNIGGLTSKLFF
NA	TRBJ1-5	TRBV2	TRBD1	TGTGCCAGCAGCTGCAACAGGGGGCGGGGCAATCAGCCCCAGCATTTT	CASSCNRGRGNQPQHF
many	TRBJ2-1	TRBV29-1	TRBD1	TGCAGCGTCGCCCCGGGACAGGGGGCATGGGAGCAGTTCTTC	CSVAPGQGAWEQFF
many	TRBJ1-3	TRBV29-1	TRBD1	TGCAGCGTTGATGGCGGCGCGGACAGGGTGTGTAACACCATATATTTT	CSVDGGADRVCNTIYF
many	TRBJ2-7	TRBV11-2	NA	TGTGCCAGCAGCTTAGACAGCAGCTCCTACGAGCAGTACTTC	CASSLDSSSYEQYF
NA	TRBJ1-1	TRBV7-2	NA	TGTGTCAGCAACTTGAGAGGCCACACTGAAGCTTTCTTT	CVSNLRGHTEAFF
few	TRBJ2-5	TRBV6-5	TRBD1	TGTGCCAGCAGCGCGGGACAGGCGGGAGAGACCCAGTACTTC	CASSAGQAGETQYF